This T cell receptor beta chain was profiled in a study of blood T cell repertoires in COVID-19. Background on the study: Spain, Italy and the United States supplied samples that represented acute and convalescent COVID-19.

The cohort comprised adults aged 18 to 89 years residing in 24 US areas. Which cohort a participant joined came from the clinical history participants gave. The junction had 5 bases not matched to a gene; V was cut back by 3 bases and J by 2 bases. Germline CDR1 reads SGHAT; CDR2 reads FQDESV (reference sequence). The CDR3 spans 15 residues. The authors' processing: Reference gene primers were amplified, and this amplification served to estimate nucleated cell counts. The assay was immunoSEQ multiplex PCR, and TCRdb's table has in-frame clones only and misses some. V and J calls and clone size are as listed in that table; D and trimming were resolved from the DNA. The table includes roughly 180,000 clones, 80% to 90% detected once.

Sequencing input: PBMCs or T cells enriched from blood (not recorded which). This clonotype was sampled from a woman aged 45-60 years in a cohort exposed to, infected with or recovered from COVID-19 (not recorded which). The chain links TRBV11-1 to TRBJ2-5; TRBD1 aligns across 8 bases. The CDR3: CASSFGQGGQETQYF. Here the CDR3 DNA reads TGTGCCAGCAGCTTTGGACAGGGCGGTCAAGAGACCCAGTACTTC.